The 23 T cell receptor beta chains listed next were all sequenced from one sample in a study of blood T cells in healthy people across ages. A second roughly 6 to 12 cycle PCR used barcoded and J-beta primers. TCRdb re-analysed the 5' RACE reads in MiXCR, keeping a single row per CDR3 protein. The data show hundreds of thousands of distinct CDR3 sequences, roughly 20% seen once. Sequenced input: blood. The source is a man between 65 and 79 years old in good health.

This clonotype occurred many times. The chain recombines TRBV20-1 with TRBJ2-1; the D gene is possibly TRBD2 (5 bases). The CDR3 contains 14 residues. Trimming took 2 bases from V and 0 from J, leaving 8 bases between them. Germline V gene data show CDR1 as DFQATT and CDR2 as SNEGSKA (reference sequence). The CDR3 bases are TGCAGTGCTAGAAGTCGGGACTCCTACAATGAGCAGTTCTTC. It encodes CSARSRDSYNEQFF.

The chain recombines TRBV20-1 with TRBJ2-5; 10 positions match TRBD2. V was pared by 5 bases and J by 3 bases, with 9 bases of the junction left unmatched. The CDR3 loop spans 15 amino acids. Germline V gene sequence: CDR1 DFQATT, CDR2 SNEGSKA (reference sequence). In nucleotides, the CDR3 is TGCAGTGCTGGGGACAGCGGGAGGGTGGAAGAGACCCAGTACTTC. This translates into CSAGDSGRVEETQYF.

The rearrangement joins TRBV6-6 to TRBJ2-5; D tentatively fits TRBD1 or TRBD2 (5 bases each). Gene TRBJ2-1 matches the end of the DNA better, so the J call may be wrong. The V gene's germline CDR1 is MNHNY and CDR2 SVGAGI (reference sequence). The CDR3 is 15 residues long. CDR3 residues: CASSPPPGPPPEQFF. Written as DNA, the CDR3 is TGTGCCAGCAGTCCCCCTCCGGGACCCCCTCCTGAGCAGTTCTTC.

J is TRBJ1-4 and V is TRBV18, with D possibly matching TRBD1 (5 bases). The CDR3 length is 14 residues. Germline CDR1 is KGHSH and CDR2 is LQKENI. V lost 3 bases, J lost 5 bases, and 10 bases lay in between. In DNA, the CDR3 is TGTGCCAGCTCACCGGGGACGACAAATGAAAAACTGTTTTTT. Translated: CASSPGTTNEKLFF. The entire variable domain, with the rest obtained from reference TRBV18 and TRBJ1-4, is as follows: NAGVMQNPRHLVRRRGQEARLRCSPMKGHSHVYWYRQLPEEGLKFMVYLQKENIIDESGMPKERFSAEFPKEGPSILRIQQVVRGDSAAYFCASSPGTTNEKLFFGSGTQLSVL.

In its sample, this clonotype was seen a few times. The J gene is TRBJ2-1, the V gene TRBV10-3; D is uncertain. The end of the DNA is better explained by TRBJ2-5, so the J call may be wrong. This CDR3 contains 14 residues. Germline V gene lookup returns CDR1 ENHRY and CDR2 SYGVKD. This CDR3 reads CAISGTGRHETQYF. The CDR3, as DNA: TGTGCCATCAGTGGGACCGGGCGGCACGAGACCCAGTACTTC.

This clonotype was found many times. The CDR3 region has the DNA TGTGCCAGCAGTTCGGCCAGGGGAGCGGGAGGGCCTCGGGTTTATCACAATGAGCAGTTCTTC. The encoded protein is CASSSARGAGGPRVYHNEQFF. The chain couples TRBV28 to TRBJ2-1; 10 bases are a match to TRBD2. V shed 4 bases and J 5 bases; nucleotides not matched to a gene: 23. The CDR3 extends over 21 amino acids. Germline loops: CDR1 MDHEN, CDR2 SYDVKM. Drawing the rest from reference TRBV28 and TRBJ2-1, the complete variable domain is DVKVTQSSRYLVKRTGEKVFLECVQDMDHENMFWYRQDPGLGLRLIYFSYDVKMKEKGDIPEGYSVSREKKERFSLILESASTNQTSMYLCASSSARGAGGPRVYHNEQFFGPGTRLTVL.

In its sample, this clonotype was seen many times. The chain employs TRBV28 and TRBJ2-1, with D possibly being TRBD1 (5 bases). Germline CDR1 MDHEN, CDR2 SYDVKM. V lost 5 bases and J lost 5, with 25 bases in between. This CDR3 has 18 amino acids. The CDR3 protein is CASSPWAPFRAENNEQFF. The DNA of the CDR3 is TGTGCCAGCAGTCCCTGGGCCCCCTTCAGGGCAGAAAACAATGAGCAGTTCTTC.

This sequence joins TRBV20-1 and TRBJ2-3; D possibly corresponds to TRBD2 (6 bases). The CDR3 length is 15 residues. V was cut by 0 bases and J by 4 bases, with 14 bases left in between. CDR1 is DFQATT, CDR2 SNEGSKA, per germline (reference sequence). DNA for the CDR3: TGCAGTGCTAGAGAGGGAGGTGGCCGGGCAGATACGCAGTATTTT. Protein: CSAREGGGRADTQYF.

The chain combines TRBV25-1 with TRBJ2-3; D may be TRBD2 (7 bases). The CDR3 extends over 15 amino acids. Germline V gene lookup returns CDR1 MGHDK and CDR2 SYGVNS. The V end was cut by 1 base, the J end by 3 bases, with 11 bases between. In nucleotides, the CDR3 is TGTGCCAGCAGTGAATCCGGGGGGCTTACAGATACGCAGTATTTT. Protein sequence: CASSESGGLTDTQYF.

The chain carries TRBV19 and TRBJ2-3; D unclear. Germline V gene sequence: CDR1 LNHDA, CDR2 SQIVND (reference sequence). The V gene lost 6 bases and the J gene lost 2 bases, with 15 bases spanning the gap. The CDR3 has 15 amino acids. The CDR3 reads CASSPGLLSTDTQYF. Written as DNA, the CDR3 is TGTGCCAGTAGCCCCGGTCTGTTGTCCACAGATACGCAGTATTTT.

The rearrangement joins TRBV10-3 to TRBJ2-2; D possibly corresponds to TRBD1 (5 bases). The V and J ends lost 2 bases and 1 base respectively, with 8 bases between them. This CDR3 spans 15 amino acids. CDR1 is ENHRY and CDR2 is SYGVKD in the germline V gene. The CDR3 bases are TGTGCCATCAGTGAGGGGGCGCAGAACACCGGGGAGCTGTTTTTT. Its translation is CAISEGAQNTGELFF.

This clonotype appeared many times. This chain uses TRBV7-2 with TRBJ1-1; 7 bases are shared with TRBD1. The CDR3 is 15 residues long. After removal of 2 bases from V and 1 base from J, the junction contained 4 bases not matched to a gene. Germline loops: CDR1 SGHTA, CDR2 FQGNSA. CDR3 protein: CASSLKGGGNTEAFF. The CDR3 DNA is TGTGCCAGCAGCTTAAAAGGGGGCGGGAACACTGAAGCTTTCTTT.

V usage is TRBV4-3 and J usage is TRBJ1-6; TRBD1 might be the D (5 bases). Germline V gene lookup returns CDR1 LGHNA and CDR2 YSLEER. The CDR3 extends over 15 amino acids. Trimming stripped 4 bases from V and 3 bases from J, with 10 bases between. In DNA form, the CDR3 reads TGCGCCAGCAGCCCCTCCGGGGGCTATAATTCACCCCTCCACTTT. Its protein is CASSPSGGYNSPLHF.

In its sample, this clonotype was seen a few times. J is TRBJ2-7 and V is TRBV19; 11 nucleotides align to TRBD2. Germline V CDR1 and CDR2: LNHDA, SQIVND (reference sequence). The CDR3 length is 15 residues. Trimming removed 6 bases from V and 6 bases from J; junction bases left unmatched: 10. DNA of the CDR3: TGTGCCAGTAGGTCACTAGCGGGAGAGGTAGGCGAGCAGTACTTC. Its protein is CASRSLAGEVGEQYF.

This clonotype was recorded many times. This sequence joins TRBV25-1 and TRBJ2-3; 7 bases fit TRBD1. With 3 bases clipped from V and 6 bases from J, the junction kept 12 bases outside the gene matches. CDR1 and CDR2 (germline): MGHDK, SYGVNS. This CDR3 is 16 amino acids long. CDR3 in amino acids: CASSDQGTEAVDTQYF. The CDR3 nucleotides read TGTGCCAGCAGTGATCAAGGGACAGAAGCTGTGGATACGCAGTATTTT.

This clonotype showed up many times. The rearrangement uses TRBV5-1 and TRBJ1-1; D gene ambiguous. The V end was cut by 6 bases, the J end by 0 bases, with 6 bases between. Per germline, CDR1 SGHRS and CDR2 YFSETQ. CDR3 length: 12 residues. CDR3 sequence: CASNDLNTEAFF. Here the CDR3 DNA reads TGCGCCAGCAACGACTTGAACACTGAAGCTTTCTTT.

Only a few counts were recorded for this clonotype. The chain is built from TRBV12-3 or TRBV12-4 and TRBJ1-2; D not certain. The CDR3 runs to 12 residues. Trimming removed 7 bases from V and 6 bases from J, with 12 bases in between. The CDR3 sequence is CASTSTSHGYTF. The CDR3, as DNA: TGTGCCAGCACTTCAACGTCACATGGCTACACCTTC.

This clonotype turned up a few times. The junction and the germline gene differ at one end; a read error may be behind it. The CDR3 bases are TGTGCCATCAGCGAGTCGGGACTAGCGGGAGGGCACAATGAGCAGTTCTTC. It yields the protein CAISESGLAGGHNEQFF. This chain links TRBV10-3 with TRBJ2-5, with 16 bases identical to TRBD2. The J call could be wrong; TRBJ2-1 is a better fit for the DNA end. This CDR3 has 17 residues. From germline, CDR1 is ENHRY and CDR2 SYGVKD.

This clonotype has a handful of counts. Here the CDR3 reads CASSWEAGGSYEQYF. DNA of the CDR3: TGTGCCAGCAGTTGGGAAGCGGGAGGGTCCTACGAGCAGTACTTC. The rearrangement joins TRBV28 to TRBJ2-5; 10 bases are a match to TRBD2. The J call could be wrong; TRBJ2-7 is a better fit for the DNA end. Germline V gene sequence: CDR1 MDHEN, CDR2 SYDVKM. The CDR3 runs 15 residues.

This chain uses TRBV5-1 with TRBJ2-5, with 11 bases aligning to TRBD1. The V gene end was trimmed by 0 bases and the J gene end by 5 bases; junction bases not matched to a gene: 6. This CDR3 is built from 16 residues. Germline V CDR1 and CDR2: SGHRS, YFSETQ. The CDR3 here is CASSLDAGTGGETQYF. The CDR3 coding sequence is TGCGCCAGCAGCTTGGATGCCGGGACAGGGGGGGAGACCCAGTACTTC.

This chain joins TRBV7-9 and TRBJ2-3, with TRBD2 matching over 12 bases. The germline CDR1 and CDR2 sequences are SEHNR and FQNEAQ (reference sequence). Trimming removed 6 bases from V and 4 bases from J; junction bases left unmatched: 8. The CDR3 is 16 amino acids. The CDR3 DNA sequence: TGTGCCAGCAGTTCTACTAGCGGGAGGAGAGCAGATACGCAGTATTTT. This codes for CASSSTSGRRADTQYF.

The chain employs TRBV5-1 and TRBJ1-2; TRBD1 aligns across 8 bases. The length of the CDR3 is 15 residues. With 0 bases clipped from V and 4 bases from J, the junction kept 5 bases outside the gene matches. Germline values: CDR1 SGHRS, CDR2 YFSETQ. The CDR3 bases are TGCGCCAGCAGCTTGGGGACGACAGGGGTCTATGGCTACACCTTC. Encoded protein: CASSLGTTGVYGYTF.

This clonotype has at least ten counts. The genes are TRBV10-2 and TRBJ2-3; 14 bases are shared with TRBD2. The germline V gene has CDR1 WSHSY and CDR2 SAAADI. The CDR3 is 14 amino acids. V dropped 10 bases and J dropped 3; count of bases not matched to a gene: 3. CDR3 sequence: CATGLAGGTDTQYF. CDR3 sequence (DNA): TGCGCCACCGGACTAGCGGGAGGAACAGATACGCAGTATTTT.